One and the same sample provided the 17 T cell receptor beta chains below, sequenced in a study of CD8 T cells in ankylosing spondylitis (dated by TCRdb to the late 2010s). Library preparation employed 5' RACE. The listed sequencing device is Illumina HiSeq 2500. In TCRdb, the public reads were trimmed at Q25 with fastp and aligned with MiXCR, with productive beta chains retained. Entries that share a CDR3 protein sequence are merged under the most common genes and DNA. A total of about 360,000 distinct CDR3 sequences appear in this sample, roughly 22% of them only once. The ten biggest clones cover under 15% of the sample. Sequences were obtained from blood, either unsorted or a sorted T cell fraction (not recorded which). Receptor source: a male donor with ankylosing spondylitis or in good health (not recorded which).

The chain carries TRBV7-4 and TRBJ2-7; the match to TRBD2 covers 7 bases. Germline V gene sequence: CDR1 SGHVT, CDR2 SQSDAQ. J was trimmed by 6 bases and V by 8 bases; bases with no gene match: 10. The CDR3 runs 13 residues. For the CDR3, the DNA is TGTGCCAGCTTTGGGGGGGACTTGTGCGAGCAGTACTTC. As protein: CASFGGDLCEQYF.

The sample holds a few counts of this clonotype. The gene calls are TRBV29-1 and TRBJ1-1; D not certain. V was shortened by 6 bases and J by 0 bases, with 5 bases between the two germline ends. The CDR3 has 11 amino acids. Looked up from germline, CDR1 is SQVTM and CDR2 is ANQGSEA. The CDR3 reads CSVVVNTEAFF. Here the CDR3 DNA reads TGCAGCGTGGTAGTGAACACTGAAGCTTTCTTT.

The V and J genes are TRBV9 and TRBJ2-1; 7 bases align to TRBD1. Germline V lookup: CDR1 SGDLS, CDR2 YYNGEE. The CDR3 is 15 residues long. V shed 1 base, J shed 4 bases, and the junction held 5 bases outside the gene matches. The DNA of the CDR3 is TGTGCCAGCAGCGTACAGGGGGACAGTTACAATGAGCAGTTCTTC. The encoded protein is CASSVQGDSYNEQFF.

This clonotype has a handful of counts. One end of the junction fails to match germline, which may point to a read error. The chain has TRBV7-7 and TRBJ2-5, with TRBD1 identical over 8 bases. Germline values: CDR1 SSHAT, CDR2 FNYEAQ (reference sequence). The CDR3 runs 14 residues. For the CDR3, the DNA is TGTGCTAGCAGCTCCCGAGGACAGGGAGAGACCCAGTACTTC. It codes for CASSSRGQGETQYF.

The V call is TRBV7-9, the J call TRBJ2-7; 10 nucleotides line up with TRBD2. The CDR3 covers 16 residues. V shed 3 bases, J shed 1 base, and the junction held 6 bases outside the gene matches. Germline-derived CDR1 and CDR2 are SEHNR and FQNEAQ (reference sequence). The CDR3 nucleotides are TGTGCCAGCAGCTTTAGACTAGCGGGCTCGTCCTACGAGCAGTACTTC. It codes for CASSFRLAGSSYEQYF.

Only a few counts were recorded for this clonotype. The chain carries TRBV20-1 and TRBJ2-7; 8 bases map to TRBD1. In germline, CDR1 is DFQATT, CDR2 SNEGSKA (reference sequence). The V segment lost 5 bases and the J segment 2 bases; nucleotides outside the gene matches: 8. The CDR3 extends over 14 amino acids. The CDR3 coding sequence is TGCAGTGCTCACCCAGGACAGGGACCCTACGAGCAGTACTTC. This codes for CSAHPGQGPYEQYF.

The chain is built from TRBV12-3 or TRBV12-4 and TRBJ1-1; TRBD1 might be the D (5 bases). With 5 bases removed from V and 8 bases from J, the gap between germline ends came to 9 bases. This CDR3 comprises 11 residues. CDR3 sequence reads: CASSDGQEAFF. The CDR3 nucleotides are TGTGCCAGCAGTGATGGACAAGAAGCTTTCTTT.

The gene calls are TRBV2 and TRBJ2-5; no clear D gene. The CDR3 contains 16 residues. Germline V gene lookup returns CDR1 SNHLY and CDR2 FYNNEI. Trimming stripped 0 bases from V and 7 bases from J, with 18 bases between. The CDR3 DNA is TGTGCCAGCAGTGAAGCGGGCGCTCATGTTGTCTGGACCCAGTACTTC. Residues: CASSEAGAHVVWTQYF.

DNA for the CDR3: TGTGCCAGCAGCTCCCACAGGGGGTTCGGGCAAGAGACCCAGTACTTC. This sequence encodes CASSSHRGFGQETQYF. V usage is TRBV7-6 and J usage is TRBJ2-5, with 8 bases identical to TRBD1. Germline V gives CDR1 SGHVS, CDR2 FNYEAQ. J gave up 2 bases and V 4 bases, and 9 bases lay outside the gene matches. The length of the CDR3 is 16 residues. The complete variable domain, with remaining parts taken from reference TRBV7-6 and TRBJ2-5, reads GAGVSQSPRYKVTKRGQDVALRCDPISGHVSLYWYRQALGQGPEFLTYFNYEAQQDKSGLPNDRFSAERPEGSISTLTIQRTEQRDSAMYRCASSSHRGFGQETQYFGPGTRLLVL.

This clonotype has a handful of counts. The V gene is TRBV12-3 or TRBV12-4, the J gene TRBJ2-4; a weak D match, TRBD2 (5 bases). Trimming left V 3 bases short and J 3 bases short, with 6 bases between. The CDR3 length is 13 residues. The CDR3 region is CASSFRGKNIQYF. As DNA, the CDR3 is TGTGCCAGCAGTTTCCGGGGCAAAAACATTCAGTACTTC.

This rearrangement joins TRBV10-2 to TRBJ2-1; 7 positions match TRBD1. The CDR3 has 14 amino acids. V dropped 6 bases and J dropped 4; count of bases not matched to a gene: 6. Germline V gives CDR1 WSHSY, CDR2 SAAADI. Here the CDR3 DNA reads TGCGCCAGCAGAGGCGCAGGGGGATACAATGAGCAGTTCTTC. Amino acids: CASRGAGGYNEQFF.

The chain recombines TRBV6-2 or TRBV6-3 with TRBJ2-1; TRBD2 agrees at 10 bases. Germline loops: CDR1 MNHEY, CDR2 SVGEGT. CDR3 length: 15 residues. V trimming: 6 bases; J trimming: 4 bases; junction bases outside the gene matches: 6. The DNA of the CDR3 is TGTGCCAGCAGGATACTAGCGGGGCCTTACAATGAGCAGTTCTTC. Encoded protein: CASRILAGPYNEQFF.

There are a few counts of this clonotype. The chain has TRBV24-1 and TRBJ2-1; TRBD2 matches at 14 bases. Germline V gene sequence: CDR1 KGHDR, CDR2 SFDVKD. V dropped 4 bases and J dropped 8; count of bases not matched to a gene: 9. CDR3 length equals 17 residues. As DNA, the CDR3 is TGTGCCACCAGTGACCCCAGACTAGCGGGGGGGAGGGATGAGCAGTTCTTC. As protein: CATSDPRLAGGRDEQFF.

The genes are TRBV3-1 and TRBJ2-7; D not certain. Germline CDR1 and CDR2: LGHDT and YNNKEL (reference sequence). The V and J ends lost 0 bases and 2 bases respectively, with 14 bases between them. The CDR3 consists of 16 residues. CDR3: CASSQDGRLRPYEQYF. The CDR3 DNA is TGTGCCAGCAGCCAAGACGGCAGGCTCCGACCCTACGAGCAGTACTTC.

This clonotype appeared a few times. DNA for the CDR3: TGCAGTGCACCGGTTATAACCCCCCACTACGAGCAGTACTTC. It codes for CSAPVITPHYEQYF. The chain couples TRBV20-1 to TRBJ2-7; no clear D gene. The germline CDR1 and CDR2 sequences are DFQATT and SNEGSKA (reference sequence). The CDR3 spans 14 residues. V lost 6 bases and J lost 3, with 18 bases in between.

The DNA of the CDR3 is TGCGCCAGCAGCCCCTTGAGGGAAAACATTCAGTACTTC. This codes for CASSPLRENIQYF. The V call is TRBV4-1, the J call TRBJ2-4, with TRBD2 as a possible D gene (5 bases). Trimming cost V 4 bases and J 5 bases, with 9 bases left between them. Germline loops: CDR1 MGHRA, CDR2 YSYEKL. This CDR3 contains 13 residues.

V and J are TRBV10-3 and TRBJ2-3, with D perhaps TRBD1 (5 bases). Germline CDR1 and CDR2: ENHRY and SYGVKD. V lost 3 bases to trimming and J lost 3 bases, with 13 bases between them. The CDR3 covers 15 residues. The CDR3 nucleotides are TGTGCCATCAGTGAAAATTCGGCAGGGACAGATACGCAGTATTTT. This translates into CAISENSAGTDTQYF.